This entry concerns a single T cell receptor (beta chain). Taking its sample share into account, this clonotype is medium-sized (0.01 to 0.1%). The target of this receptor is not known. Base quality data are lacking; no much larger clone is found one base away. V trim: 3 bases; J trim: 4 bases; unmatched bases: 7. As encoded in the germline V gene, CDR1 is SGHRS while CDR2 is YFSETQ. The CDR3 has 15 amino acids, counting the end cysteine and phenylalanine. The only DNA kept is the CDR3, 45 bases in frame from the first base. The library was built by means of PCR. Sequencing used an Illumina HiSeq 4000. Preparation of bulk TCR libraries followed a previously described approach, with the TCR primers listed in Table S5. Total RNA was purified with the Qiagen AllPrep DNA/RNA kit. Before any analysis, reads coming from multiple sequencing runs of the same library were combined into one pool. The original pipeline was this. Reads were retained only if the reads had an exact TCR constant sequence, and the retained reads were trimmed to 150 nt and grouped according to their 12-nt molecular barcodes. Reads within each barcode group were sub-clustered using a 15% Levenshtein threshold, and quality-weighted consensus sequences were constructed for each RNA molecule. Non-functional sequences were filtered out, along with any lower-count sequence sitting one edit away from another sequence. On the basis of fitting two negative binomial distributions, barcode sub-clusters with fewer than 20% of the maximum read count were discarded. TCRdb trimmed the raw reads at Q25, called clones with MiXCR and kept productive beta chains. Under each unique CDR3 protein, matching rows form one entry showing the most common genes and DNA. TCRdb, rather than the study authors, made the V and J calls. In all, the sample holds about 10,000 distinct CDR3 sequences, and around a fifth of those were seen once. About 1.5% of the sample lies in the top ten.

Libraries of naive CD8 T cells were built from anywhere between about 19,000 and 1,100,000 sorted cells, with 10%, 30% or 50% of the purified RNA used. Naive CD8 T cells were FACS-sorted as CD8+CD4-CCR7+CD45RA+ on a BD FACSAria II into RLT Plus buffer. Detection sensitivity was tested by spiking Jurkat RNA equal to over 8 TCR copies' worth into samples containing 20,000-1,000,000 naive CD8 T cells. CD8 T cells were enriched with RosetteSep CD8+ T Cell Enrichment Cocktail and Ficoll-Paque, followed by ACK red cell lysis. This specimen comes from a study of molecular identifiers for immune sequencing clone quantification (dated by TCRdb to between 2018 and 2020). With regard to the full study: For a replicate experiment, RNA from roughly 20,000 or 100,000 naive CD8 T cells was divided into five aliquots, and four of the five aliquots were sequenced. This methods study used CD8 T cells to benchmark TCR RNA copy counting and molecular-identifier clustering-based TCR repertoire sequencing (MIDCIRS). Here is what the overall study found, with its caveats: In CMV-specific effector cells, clones with more than 20 RNA copies contained over 97% of molecules, whereas in naive cells such clones contained under 1% of molecules. When barcode sub-clustering was omitted, TCR diversity was inflated by chimeric consensus sequences, with chimeras reaching as high as 47%. Modeling estimated 2.5 to 3.5 recovered TCR RNA copies per cell, compared with approximately 9.5 by digital PCR, which implies around 30% capture efficiency. The sizes of highly expanded clones could end up underestimated when identical TCR molecules share a barcode. Spiked-in Jurkat TCR RNA (approximately 9 copies' worth), which is not part of the donor repertoire, was contained in the naive libraries. Spiked-in Jurkat TCR RNA equivalent to a single cell was reported to be detectable even among approximately 1 million naive CD8 T cells.

This TCR was recovered from a human donor in good health. Some libraries in this study had Jurkat cell RNA spiked in. Recombination connected TRBV5-1 to TRBJ1-1; 9 nucleotides in the junction match TRBD1. Sequences were obtained from naive CD8+ T cells from blood, with Jurkat cell RNA spiked in. The cell subset or site label on this specimen signifies: FACS-sorted CD8+CD4-CCR7+CD45RA+ naive T cells. The DNA sequence reads TGCGCCAGCAGCTCCTGGACAGGGGTTGGCACTGAAGCTTTCTTT. This yields the protein CASSSWTGVGTEAFF.